The clone carrying this TCR beta chain was observed many times. Its antigen is undetermined. The data derive from a study of metastatic and nonmetastatic thyroid tumors. Nobody among the patients had been given any treatment before thyroid surgery. TCRdb called clones again from the PCR reads with MiXCR. The data hold 20,000 to 25,000 clones, with roughly 20% observed a single time. CDR3 length: 14 residues. The V segment lost 3 bases and the J segment 10 bases; nucleotides outside the gene matches: 9. From germline, CDR1 is LGHNA and CDR2 YNFKEQ. Notes on the study in general: Compared with benign nodules, malignant thyroid tumors were reported to have significantly higher TCR beta diversity in both blood and tumor.

Sequencing input: adjacent normal tissue. This sequence joins TRBV4-2 and TRBJ2-1; 7 bases agree with TRBD2. This receptor was obtained from a female donor with papillary thyroid cancer or a benign thyroid nodule (not recorded which). Some clones in this sample may be carry-over from other donors' samples. The CDR3 DNA reads TGTGCCAGCAGCCAGACCGGGACTATTTGGGAGCAGTTCTTC. Its translation is CASSQTGTIWEQFF.